Below, 16 T cell receptor beta chains from the same sample are listed, as sequenced in a study of radiotherapy plus CTLA-4 blockade in lung cancer. Profiled with immunoSEQ multiplex PCR; TCRdb holds only in-frame clones, not every one. This table has tens of thousands of clones, 65% to 80% appearing once. The sample here was peripheral blood, taken from a patient treated with radiotherapy plus ipilimumab. All receptors derive from a human donor with non-small cell lung cancer whose response to radiotherapy plus ipilimumab could not be evaluated.

V usage is TRBV5-1 and J usage is TRBJ2-7; possibly TRBD2 for D (7 bases). V was clipped by 5 bases and J by 4 bases, with 16 bases between them. The CDR3 extends over 14 amino acids. Per germline, CDR1 SGHRS and CDR2 YFSETQ. In nucleotides, the CDR3 is TGCGCCAGCAGTCCACAGGGAGGGGGGTACGAGCAGTACTTC. Its protein product is CASSPQGGGYEQYF.

The chain recombines TRBV4-1 with TRBJ2-5, with 15 positions matching TRBD2. The ends lost 4 bases at V and 4 bases at J; junction bases unmatched: 7. CDR3 size: 17 residues. Germline V gene data show CDR1 as MGHRA and CDR2 as YSYEKL. The CDR3 region is CASSPGLAGGRGETQYF. The CDR3 DNA reads TGCGCCAGCAGCCCCGGACTAGCGGGAGGGAGGGGAGAGACCCAGTACTTC.

The chain joins TRBV7-2 to TRBJ2-2; 11 nucleotides match TRBD2. J gave up 7 bases and V 6 bases, and 1 base lay outside the gene matches. The CDR3 is 13 amino acids. Germline-derived CDR1 and CDR2 are SGHTA and FQGNSA. The CDR3 DNA sequence: TGTGCCAGCAGAGGGACTAGCGGCGGGGAGCTGTTTTTT. Amino acids: CASRGTSGGELFF.

The chain couples TRBV30 to TRBJ1-1, with a tentative D call TRBD1 (5 bases). Germline CDR1 and CDR2: GTSNPN and SVGIG (reference sequence). The CDR3 spans 11 residues. Trimming cost V 0 bases and J 10 bases, with 9 bases left between them. Here the CDR3 reads CAWSVGGIAFF. The CDR3 nucleotides read TGTGCCTGGAGTGTCGGGGGGATAGCTTTCTTT. The full variable domain, with the rest looked up from reference TRBV30 and TRBJ1-1, is SQTIHQWPATLVQPVGSPLSLECTVEGTSNPNLYWYRQAAGRGLQLLFYSVGIGQISSEVPQNLSASRPQDRQFILSSKKLLLSDSGFYLCAWSVGGIAFFGQGTRLTVV.

The rearrangement joins TRBV25-1 to TRBJ2-1, with 12 nucleotides matching TRBD2. V shed 3 bases and J 8 bases; nucleotides not matched to a gene: 11. The CDR3 sequence is 17 residues long. Per the germline V gene, CDR1 is MGHDK and CDR2 is SYGVNS. The CDR3 DNA is TGTGCCAGCAGTGACCGGACTAGCGGGGCCCGGAGGTATGAGCAGTTCTTC. Amino acids: CASSDRTSGARRYEQFF.

This clone appeared once. This chain joins TRBV7-3 and TRBJ2-2; 7 bases are a match to TRBD2. From germline, CDR1 is SGHTA and CDR2 FQGTGA. J gave up 5 bases and V 2 bases, and 2 bases lay outside the gene matches. The CDR3 length is 14 residues. CDR3 sequence (DNA): TGTGCCAGCAGCTTACGCGGGGGTACCGGGGAGCTGTTTTTT. It encodes CASSLRGGTGELFF.

This sequence joins TRBV27 and TRBJ2-7; 13 positions match TRBD2. This CDR3 contains 15 residues. Per germline, CDR1 MNHEY and CDR2 SMNVEV (reference sequence). The junction had 8 bases not matched to a gene; V was cut back by 5 bases and J by 7 bases. The CDR3 DNA follows: TGTGCCAGCAGTCCTCTACTAGCGGGAGGGATGGAGCAGTACTTC. This sequence encodes CASSPLLAGGMEQYF.

The chain joins TRBV6-6 to TRBJ2-1; 9 bases align to TRBD1. Germline V CDR1 and CDR2: MNHNY, SVGAGI (reference sequence). CDR3 length: 14 residues. V shed 6 bases and J 8 bases; nucleotides not matched to a gene: 8. CDR3 in amino acids: CASSWTGAMDEQFF. As DNA, the CDR3 is TGTGCCAGCAGCTGGACAGGGGCTATGGATGAGCAGTTCTTC.

The genes are TRBV7-3 and TRBJ2-1, with 7 bases fitting TRBD2. The germline gives CDR1 SGHTA, CDR2 FQGTGA. This CDR3 comprises 14 residues. Trimming at V came to 4 bases and at J to 1 base, leaving 1 base not matched to a gene. The CDR3 DNA is TGTGCCAGCAGCTCTAGCGGTTCCTACAATGAGCAGTTCTTC. It specifies CASSSSGSYNEQFF.

J is TRBJ1-2 and V is TRBV5-6, with 8 bases lining up with TRBD1. J lost 1 base, V lost 4 bases, and 6 bases had no gene match. Germline V gives CDR1 SGHDT, CDR2 YYEEEE. This CDR3 has 15 residues. In nucleotides, the CDR3 is TGTGCCAGCAGCACGCCGACAGGGGTTAACTATGGCTACACCTTC. Translating gives CASSTPTGVNYGYTF.

The V gene is TRBV7-3, the J gene TRBJ2-2; 10 bases line up with TRBD1. The CDR3 consists of 16 residues. CDR1 is SGHTA and CDR2 is FQGTGA in the germline V gene. J gave up 7 bases and V 2 bases, and 7 bases lay outside the gene matches. In DNA, the CDR3 is TGTGCCAGCAGCTTAGCCCCGGGACAGGGGATCGGGGAGCTGTTTTTT. Translating it yields CASSLAPGQGIGELFF.

The chain is built from TRBV10-2 and TRBJ1-1, with TRBD1 identical over 7 bases. The CDR3 sequence is 14 residues long. V trimming: 0 bases; J trimming: 6 bases; junction bases outside the gene matches: 4. Per germline, CDR1 WSHSY and CDR2 SAAADI. The CDR3 DNA is TGCGCCAGCAGTGAGTCGAGACAGGGCCCTGAAGCTTTCTTT. Its protein product is CASSESRQGPEAFF.

This chain connects TRBV29-1 to TRBJ2-1; 8 bases are shared with TRBD1. Looked up from germline, CDR1 is SQVTM and CDR2 is ANQGSEA. The V segment lost 5 bases and the J segment 7 bases; nucleotides outside the gene matches: 4. The CDR3 contains 12 residues. The CDR3 protein is CSVSTGANEQFF. The CDR3 DNA follows: TGCAGCGTTTCGACAGGGGCGAATGAGCAGTTCTTC.

This chain uses TRBV5-1 with TRBJ2-1; 11 positions match TRBD2. Losses at the gene ends were 9 bases for V and 4 bases for J; bases not matched to a gene: 6. CDR3 length: 14 amino acids. Germline CDR1 reads SGHRS; CDR2 reads YFSETQ. CDR3 sequence: CATAGLADYNEQFF. CDR3 in DNA: TGCGCCACCGCGGGACTAGCGGATTACAATGAGCAGTTCTTC.

As for this clone: Within the sample, other DNA sequences also encode this same CDR3. V usage is TRBV9 and J usage is TRBJ2-2, with 9 bases that match TRBD2. The CDR3 spans 18 residues. Germline V gives CDR1 SGDLS, CDR2 YYNGEE. The ends lost 1 base at V and 6 bases at J; junction bases unmatched: 13. The CDR3 DNA follows: TGTGCCAGCAGCGTACCGGGCGGGGGCGGGGGGGCAGCCGGGGAGCTGTTTTTT. Its protein is CASSVPGGGGGAAGELFF.

The V call is TRBV29-1, the J call TRBJ1-4; D may be TRBD1 (6 bases). CDR3 size: 13 residues. Germline V CDR1 and CDR2: SQVTM, ANQGSEA. For the CDR3, the DNA is TGCGGGTCAACAGGGTATGTGGATGAAAAACTGTTTTTT. Amino acid sequence: CGSTGYVDEKLFF.